This is a list of T cell receptor beta chains from one sample in a study of shared clonotypes between healthy human individuals. Measured with immunoSEQ multiplex PCR; TCRdb has only the in-frame clones, and not every one. The table includes 490,000 or so clones, less than 80% detected once. Material for sequencing was PBMCs. Every receptor here comes from a woman between 40 and 50 years old in good health. Some clones in this sample may be carry-over from other donors' samples. The conserved cysteine and the conserved F or W are not part of the CDR3 here. A D gene is named only where the DNA matches it firmly.

V gene,J gene,D gene,CDR3 protein
TRBV28,TRBJ2-5,TRBD2,ASSPTSSLAVQETQY
TRBV6-5,TRBJ2-6,.,ASSYGEDSGANVLT
TRBV27,TRBJ1-6,.,ASSLWGGADSPLH
TRBV28,TRBJ2-7,.,ASSPWAYEQY
TRBV6-6,TRBJ2-3,.,ASRGTDTQY
TRBV4-3,TRBJ2-1,TRBD2,ASSPGLAGRRGHEQF
TRBV7-2,.,TRBD2,ASSLASSGRTSPYEQY
TRBV27,TRBJ2-7,.,ASGSTGVHYEQY
TRBV6-6,TRBJ1-1,TRBD1,ASGTGMNTEAF
TRBV9,TRBJ1-1,.,ASGGSNTEAF
TRBV7-2,TRBJ1-3,.,ASSWQGSGNTIY
TRBV28,TRBJ2-2,TRBD2,ASSLLTSGSNGELF
TRBV20-1,TRBJ2-5,.,SASSSALQY
TRBV7-2,TRBJ2-7,TRBD2,ASSPGGLGTYEQY
TRBV11-2,TRBJ2-7,TRBD2,ASSLVGGPYEQY
TRBV15,TRBJ1-3,TRBD1,ATSSRTGGSGNTIY
TRBV5-4,TRBJ2-7,.,ASSSDGSGSYEQY
TRBV2,TRBJ2-5,.,ASSVLGPRETQY
TRBV7-6,TRBJ2-5,.,ASSLAWPRGETQY
TRBV4-1,TRBJ2-1,.,ASSQGSGDEQF
TRBV2,TRBJ1-2,.,ASRRSGHPYGYT
TRBV14,TRBJ2-7,.,ASSQGSYEQY
TRBV7-9,TRBJ2-1,.,ASSTSDRTISYNEQF
TRBV6-5,TRBJ1-5,.,ASSFGVRQPQH
TRBV5-1,TRBJ1-5,.,ASSLGSNQPQH
TRBV9,TRBJ2-2,.,ASSALAGELF
TRBV6-5,TRBJ2-7,TRBD2,ASSLSGSGYEQY
TRBV28,TRBJ2-1,TRBD2,ALAGANEQF
TRBV28,TRBJ2-1,TRBD2,ASSHGTSGTYYNEQF
TRBV7-2,TRBJ2-2,TRBD1,ASSGTGTRELF
TRBV9,TRBJ2-1,.,ASSPRSVRGFNEQF
TRBV5-4,TRBJ2-1,TRBD2,ASSSGTSGRAGEQF
TRBV29-1,TRBJ2-7,.,SVGGFGASSYEQY